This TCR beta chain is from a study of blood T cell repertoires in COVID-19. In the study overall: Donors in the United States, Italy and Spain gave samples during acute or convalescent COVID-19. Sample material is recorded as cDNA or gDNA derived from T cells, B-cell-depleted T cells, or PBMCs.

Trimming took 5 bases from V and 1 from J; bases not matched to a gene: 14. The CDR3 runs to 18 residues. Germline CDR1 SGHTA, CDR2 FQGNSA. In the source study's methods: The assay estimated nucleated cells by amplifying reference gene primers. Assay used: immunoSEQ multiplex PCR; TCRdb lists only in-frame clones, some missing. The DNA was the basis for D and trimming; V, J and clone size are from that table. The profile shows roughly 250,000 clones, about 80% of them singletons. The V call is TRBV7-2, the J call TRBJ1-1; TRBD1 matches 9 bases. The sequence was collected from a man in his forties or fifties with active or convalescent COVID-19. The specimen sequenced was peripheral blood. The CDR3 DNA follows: TGTGCCAGCAGCCTCCGCGGACAGGGGCTGGGGGGGAACACTGAAGCTTTCTTT. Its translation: CASSLRGQGLGGNTEAFF.